This is a list of T cell receptor beta chains from one sample in a study of Graves' ophthalmopathy and Graves' hyperthyroidism. From the multiplex PCR reads, TCRdb called clonotypes with MiXCR, one entry per CDR3 protein. The sample consists of about 210,000 distinct CDR3 sequences, 29% of them appearing once. Material: peripheral blood. Receptor source: a man in his forties or fifties with Graves' ophthalmopathy. CDR3s include the opening cysteine and the closing phenylalanine or tryptophan. D genes are given only for firm matches. The size of a clone is reported for some rows only, either as once, few or many, or as a class for expanded clones.

TRBV20-1	many	TRBJ1-1	.	CSGQYNTEAFF	TGCAGTGGCCAGTACAACACTGAAGCTTTCTTT
TRBV20-1	.	TRBJ2-7	TRBD1	CSARAGQGRYEQYF	TGCAGTGCTAGAGCGGGACAGGGGAGGTACGAGCAGTACTTC
TRBV6-5	many	TRBJ2-7	TRBD2	CASRAGTSGRALISTYEQYF	TGTGCCAGCAGGGCCGGGACTAGCGGGAGGGCCTTAATTAGTACCTACGAGCAGTACTTC
TRBV12-3/TRBV12-4	many	TRBJ1-2	TRBD1	CASSFVGTGGNYGYTF	TGTGCCAGCAGTTTTGTCGGGACAGGGGGTAACTATGGCTACACCTTC
TRBV6-6	many	TRBJ2-2	TRBD2	CASRPRLAGVHTGELFF	TGTGCCAGCAGACCCCGACTAGCGGGAGTCCACACCGGGGAGCTGTTTTTT
TRBV4-3	many	TRBJ2-7	TRBD2	CASSQDALAVNEQYF	TGCGCCAGCAGCCAAGATGCACTAGCGGTTAACGAGCAGTACTTC
TRBV6-4	many	TRBJ2-7	TRBD2	CASRRTGGTFPTYEQYF	TGTGCCAGCAGGCGGACGGGAGGGACATTCCCGACGTACGAGCAGTACTTC
TRBV6-2/TRBV6-3	many	TRBJ1-1	TRBD1	CASSTDRGSPEAFF	TGTGCCAGCAGTACCGACAGGGGAAGCCCTGAAGCTTTCTTT
TRBV7-3	many	TRBJ1-3	.	CASSLTPSGTPDGNTIYF	TGTGCCAGCAGCTTAACTCCTTCCGGGACCCCTGATGGAAACACCATATATTTT
TRBV27	many	TRBJ1-1	TRBD1	CASSLLTGARRTEAFF	TGTGCCAGCAGTTTGCTAACAGGGGCGCGACGTACTGAAGCTTTCTTT
TRBV29-1	many	TRBJ2-7	.	CSVETRDRKYEQYF	TGCAGCGTCGAAACCAGGGATCGAAAGTACGAGCAGTACTTC
TRBV12-3/TRBV12-4	.	TRBJ1-6	.	CASSLSRNYNSPLHF	TGTGCCAGCAGTTTGAGTAGGAATTATAATTCACCCCTCCACTTT
TRBV11-2	many	TRBJ2-7	.	CASSQTGPYEQYF	TGTGCCAGCAGCCAGACGGGACCCTACGAGCAGTACTTC
TRBV5-6	many	TRBJ1-3	.	CASSLLQAGNTIYF	TGTGCCAGCAGCTTGCTCCAGGCTGGAAACACCATATATTTT
TRBV6-1	.	TRBJ2-7	.	CASSEPPDSGYEQYF	TGTGCCAGCAGTGAACCTCCGGACAGCGGATACGAGCAGTACTTC
TRBV7-6	many	TRBJ2-7	TRBD2	CASSLAASGASSYEQYF	TGTGCCAGCAGCTTAGCGGCTAGCGGGGCTAGCTCCTACGAGCAGTACTTC
TRBV10-3	.	TRBJ2-5	TRBD2	CASSSAGRQETQYF	TGTGCCAGCAGTTCAGCCGGGAGGCAAGAGACCCAGTACTTC